This TCR beta chain was sequenced for a study of blood T cell repertoires in COVID-19. In the study overall: Nucleic acid was either cDNA or gDNA, and it came from T cells, B-cell-depleted T cells, or PBMCs.

Germline V gene sequence: CDR1 KGHDR, CDR2 SFDVKD. The CDR3 length is 17 residues. Trimming removed 5 bases at V and 0 bases at J, with 13 bases between. In the study's own analysis: From reference gene primer amplification, estimates of nucleated cell counts were derived. Profiled with immunoSEQ multiplex PCR; TCRdb holds only in-frame clones, not every one. V, J and clone size derive from that table, while D and trimming were established from the DNA sequence. The repertoire holds about 250,000 clones, more than 65% seen once, with 4.4% in the top ten. The sample taken for sequencing was peripheral blood. This chain links TRBV24-1 with TRBJ1-6, with D possibly being TRBD1 (6 bases). The sequence derives from a man aged 50-60 years with active or convalescent COVID-19. The chain's CDR3 is CATSGLQGSSYNSPLHF. The CDR3 region has the DNA TGTGCCACCAGTGGACTACAGGGAAGCTCCTATAATTCACCCCTCCACTTT.